This T cell receptor (beta chain) was recovered during a study of T cell repertoires in cytomegalovirus infection. Study-wide context: Indicated by public TCR beta signatures were CMV infection and matching HLA type.

TCRdb analysed the reads with MiXCR anew, one entry per CDR3 protein. The table includes 450,000 to 650,000 distinct CDR3 sequences, approximately 26% detected once. Regarding this clonotype: Its antigen is unknown.

Study outcomes and limitations: CMV carriers having the relevant HLA were flagged by cumulative public TCR beta family frequency. CMV-specific TCR beta clonotypes restricted by HLA-C dominated the ex vivo response.

CDR1 SGHTA and CDR2 FQGNSA come from the germline V gene. V was pared by 1 base and J by 10 bases, with 14 bases between. The CDR3 is 14 residues long. Material for sequencing was PBMCs. This TCR derives from a human donor in good health (CMV status not recorded). Some clones in this sample may be carry-over from other donors' samples. The chain employs TRBV7-2 and TRBJ2-1; D might be TRBD2 (6 bases). CDR3 nucleotide sequence: TGTGCCAGCAGCTTAGGGGAGGCCATGGGGGAGCAGTTCTTC. The encoded protein is CASSLGEAMGEQFF.